This entry lists 28 T cell receptor beta chains sequenced from one sample in a study of T cells after yellow fever vaccination. One entry per CDR3 protein, called by TCRdb with MiXCR from the 5' RACE reads. The data show around 340,000 distinct CDR3 sequences, about 12% seen once. The material was CD4+ T cells sorted from PBMCs, obtained 15 days after the yellow fever booster vaccination. These receptors all come from a man younger than 30 who received the YFV17D yellow fever vaccine.

The genes are TRBV6-6 and TRBJ2-3; D gene ambiguous. V was pared by 2 bases and J by 0 bases, with 9 bases between. The CDR3 runs to 15 residues. The germline V gene has CDR1 MNHNY and CDR2 SVGAGI (reference sequence). In DNA, the CDR3 is TGTGCCAGCAGTTACAGGCAGACCAGCACAGATACGCAGTATTTT. Protein: CASSYRQTSTDTQYF.

The J gene is TRBJ1-4, the V gene TRBV5-6; TRBD1 might be the D (5 bases). The CDR3 runs to 13 residues. The V gene's germline CDR1 is SGHDT and CDR2 YYEEEE. Trimming took off 4 bases at V and 8 bases at J, with 12 bases between the two ends. The CDR3 protein is CASSRGTGEKLFF. Here the CDR3 DNA reads TGTGCCAGCAGCCGAGGGACCGGAGAAAAACTGTTTTTT.

This chain uses TRBV5-1 with TRBJ2-1; D is possibly TRBD1 or TRBD2 (5 bases each). Germline V lookup: CDR1 SGHRS, CDR2 YFSETQ. The CDR3 contains 15 residues. Trimming took 7 bases from V and 4 from J, leaving 18 bases between them. The CDR3: CASQSLGVPYNEQFF. The CDR3 nucleotides read TGCGCCAGCCAATCACTAGGGGTACCATACAATGAGCAGTTCTTC.

The chain uses TRBV6-5 and TRBJ1-6, with D uncertain. V lost 5 bases and J 10 bases, leaving 21 bases between the germline ends. Per germline, CDR1 MNHEY and CDR2 SVGAGI. CDR3 length equals 16 residues. CDR3 residues: CASSARRHGSSSPLHF. CDR3 nucleotides: TGTGCCAGCAGTGCACGTCGGCACGGGTCTAGCTCACCCCTCCACTTT.

J is TRBJ2-2 and V is TRBV4-3; TRBD2 matches 8 bases. The V gene's germline CDR1 is LGHNA and CDR2 YSLEER. The CDR3 loop spans 18 amino acids. The trim removed 5 bases at V and 0 bases at J, leaving 11 bases unmatched. CDR3 nucleotide sequence: TGCGCCAGCAGCTCCGGCAGCGGGGGAGACGCGAACACCGGGGAGCTGTTTTTT. Protein: CASSSGSGGDANTGELFF.

This clonotype came up many times. The chain carries TRBV10-3 and TRBJ2-3; D not resolved. Trimming removed 3 bases from V and 3 bases from J, with 4 bases in between. CDR1 ENHRY and CDR2 SYGVKD come from the germline V gene. This CDR3 spans 12 amino acids. This CDR3 is CAISEGTDTQYF. As DNA, the CDR3 is TGTGCCATCAGTGAAGGTACAGATACGCAGTATTTT.

This clonotype was found a few times. This chain links TRBV20-1 with TRBJ2-5; 7 bases match TRBD2. The V segment lost 3 bases and the J segment 4 bases; nucleotides outside the gene matches: 11. Germline CDR1 DFQATT, CDR2 SNEGSKA (reference sequence). This CDR3 has 15 amino acids. CDR3 sequence (DNA): TGCAGTGCTAGCGGCGTCCGGGGGGTTGGAGAGACCCAGTACTTC. Its protein product is CSASGVRGVGETQYF.

V and J are TRBV28 and TRBJ1-1; D call uncertain. Germline V gene sequence: CDR1 MDHEN, CDR2 SYDVKM. This CDR3 spans 12 amino acids. Trimming removed 8 bases from V and 1 base from J, with 8 bases in between. The CDR3 protein is CASHEENTEAFF. The CDR3, as DNA: TGTGCCAGCCACGAGGAGAACACTGAAGCTTTCTTT. The variable domain in full, completed from reference TRBV28 and TRBJ1-1, reads DVKVTQSSRYLVKRTGEKVFLECVQDMDHENMFWYRQDPGLGLRLIYFSYDVKMKEKGDIPEGYSVSREKKERFSLILESASTNQTSMYLCASHEENTEAFFGQGTRLTVV.

The rearrangement joins TRBV15 to TRBJ2-4; tentatively, D is TRBD1 or TRBD2 (5 bases each). The CDR3 has 14 amino acids. From germline, CDR1 is LNHNV and CDR2 YYDKDF (reference sequence). Deletions cut 3 bases from V and 6 bases from J, with 12 bases between. The CDR3 loop reads CATSRENGGNIQYF. The CDR3 nucleotides are TGTGCCACCAGCAGGGAGAATGGGGGAAACATTCAGTACTTC.

The chain couples TRBV7-6 to TRBJ1-5; tentatively, D is TRBD1 (5 bases). The CDR3 runs 13 residues. V dropped 3 bases and J dropped 6 bases, with 9 bases sitting between them. The germline V gene encodes CDR1 SGHVS and CDR2 FNYEAQ. The CDR3 bases are TGTGCCAGCAGCTTGACAGTCGGTCAGCCCCAGCATTTT. This encodes CASSLTVGQPQHF.

The sample holds many counts of this clonotype. V usage is TRBV5-1 and J usage is TRBJ2-3, with D possibly being TRBD2 (6 bases). V was cut by 4 bases and J by 5 bases, with 14 bases left in between. The CDR3 extends over 14 amino acids. Germline CDR1 and CDR2: SGHRS and YFSETQ. The DNA of the CDR3 is TGCGCCAGCAGCCTGGGGGGAACGGGAGATACGCAGTATTTT. This codes for CASSLGGTGDTQYF.

This clonotype has more than one count but fewer than ten. The junction departs from the called germline gene at one end, perhaps through a read error. V gene TRBV7-7 combines with J gene TRBJ2-3; the match to TRBD2 covers 10 bases. This CDR3 has 18 amino acids. Germline lookup yields CDR1 SSHAT and CDR2 FNYEAQ (reference sequence). The CDR3 coding sequence is TGTGCTAGCAGCTTCGCTAGCGGGGGCGAATTAAAAACAGATACGCAGTATTTT. Protein product: CASSFASGGELKTDTQYF.

This clonotype was detected only a few times. The chain couples TRBV5-1 to TRBJ2-2; the D is unclear. The CDR3 has 14 amino acids. V lost 1 base and J 3 bases, leaving 7 bases between the germline ends. Germline assignment: CDR1 SGHRS and CDR2 YFSETQ. CDR3 DNA: TGCGCCAGCAGCTTGCCCCTCGACACCGGGGAGCTGTTTTTT. It specifies CASSLPLDTGELFF. The whole variable domain, filled in from reference TRBV5-1 and TRBJ2-2, reads KAGVTQTPRYLIKTRGQQVTLSCSPISGHRSVSWYQQTPGQGLQFLFEYFSETQRNKGNFPGRFSGRQFSNSRSEMNVSTLELGDSALYLCASSLPLDTGELFFGEGSRLTVL.

This clonotype was detected a few times. The CDR3 region is CASSGTGLKDIQYF. CDR3 DNA sequence: TGTGCCAGCTCGGGGACAGGGTTAAAGGACATTCAGTACTTC. The chain is built from TRBV18 and TRBJ2-4, with TRBD1 matching over 9 bases. V shed 6 bases, J shed 8 bases, and the junction held 8 bases outside the gene matches. Germline V gene data show CDR1 as KGHSH and CDR2 as LQKENI. This CDR3 spans 14 amino acids.

The gene calls are TRBV6-2 or TRBV6-3 and TRBJ2-5, with 9 nucleotides matching TRBD2. Germline V gives CDR1 MNHEY, CDR2 SVGEGT. The CDR3 has 15 residues. With V trimmed by 8 bases and J by 5 bases, 12 bases remained unmatched. The CDR3 coding sequence is TGTGCCAGCCAGATCCGAAGCGGGGGGCCGGAGACCCAGTACTTC. Its translation: CASQIRSGGPETQYF.

The chain uses TRBV24-1 and TRBJ2-3, with a possible D match to TRBD2 (6 bases). The germline V and J ends were trimmed by 1 base and 4 bases, with 23 bases remaining between them. The CDR3 contains 19 residues. Germline lookup yields CDR1 KGHDR and CDR2 SFDVKD. Here the CDR3 reads CATSDFARDSPATADTQYF. Here the CDR3 DNA reads TGTGCCACCAGTGATTTTGCTCGGGACTCCCCGGCCACTGCAGATACGCAGTATTTT.

This clonotype was observed a few times. The chain is built from TRBV7-6 and TRBJ2-5, with TRBD2 matching over 11 bases. The trim removed 5 bases at V and 5 bases at J, leaving 13 bases unmatched. In germline, CDR1 is SGHVS, CDR2 FNYEAQ. The CDR3 extends over 17 amino acids. The CDR3 DNA is TGTGCCAGCAGCCCCCGAACCCCATCTAGCGGGGGGGAGACCCAGTACTTC. Protein: CASSPRTPSSGGETQYF.

J is TRBJ1-5 and V is TRBV6-5, with 8 bases fitting TRBD1. Germline CDR1 reads MNHEY; CDR2 reads SVGAGI. The CDR3 covers 16 residues. V was clipped by 6 bases and J by 2 bases; unmatched bases: 9. For the CDR3, the DNA is TGTGCCAGCAGCACAGGGGGAGGCTTGGGCAATCAGCCCCAGCATTTT. Protein: CASSTGGGLGNQPQHF.

This clonotype came up a few times. The chain has TRBV6-2 or TRBV6-3 and TRBJ2-2, with D uncertain. With 6 bases removed from V and 5 bases from J, the gap between germline ends came to 13 bases. The CDR3 spans 14 residues. CDR1 and CDR2 (germline): MNHEY, SVGEGT. The CDR3 region has the DNA TGTGCCAGCAGGCGACTGGATAGTACCGGGGAGCTGTTTTTT. It specifies CASRRLDSTGELFF.

This clonotype turned up a few times. V gene TRBV30 combines with J gene TRBJ1-1; unclear D gene. The CDR3 runs to 14 residues. Germline lookup yields CDR1 GTSNPN and CDR2 SVGIG (reference sequence). V shed 1 base and J shed 1 base, with 10 bases lying between them. The CDR3 protein is CAWSAQTPNTEAFF. The CDR3 DNA reads as TGTGCCTGGAGTGCCCAGACCCCGAACACTGAAGCTTTCTTT.

This clonotype was counted between two and nine times. V gene TRBV20-1 combines with J gene TRBJ2-3; TRBD2 might be the D (5 bases). Germline CDR1 is DFQATT and CDR2 is SNEGSKA (reference sequence). The CDR3 contains 15 residues. V was shortened by 1 base and J by 2 bases, with 13 bases between the two germline ends. The CDR3 DNA is TGCAGTGCTAGAGGTGGCGCGGGCCACACAGATACGCAGTATTTT. Residues: CSARGGAGHTDTQYF.

V and J are TRBV4-1 and TRBJ1-6; maybe TRBD1 (6 bases). This CDR3 is 15 amino acids long. Germline V gene sequence: CDR1 MGHRA, CDR2 YSYEKL. V gave up 4 bases and J gave up 7 bases, with 14 bases separating them. CDR3: CASSREGVRNSPLHF. The CDR3 region has the DNA TGCGCCAGCAGCCGGGAGGGGGTTAGGAATTCACCCCTCCACTTT.

This rearrangement joins TRBV2 to TRBJ2-5, with 9 bases fitting TRBD2. The ends lost 7 bases at V and 2 bases at J; junction bases unmatched: 11. Germline CDR1 and CDR2: SNHLY and FYNNEI. The CDR3 extends over 16 amino acids. The CDR3 protein is CASTQGLAGIQETQYF. CDR3 nucleotide sequence: TGTGCCAGCACCCAGGGGCTAGCGGGGATACAAGAGACCCAGTACTTC.

Here the CDR3 DNA reads TGTGCCAGCAGTGCTCCGGGACTAGCGGTGAACACCGGGGAGCTGTTTTTT. Protein sequence: CASSAPGLAVNTGELFF. V is TRBV28 and J is TRBJ2-2; 11 bases agree with TRBD2. The germline CDR1 and CDR2 sequences are MDHEN and SYDVKM. The ends lost 5 bases at V and 1 base at J; junction bases unmatched: 6. The CDR3 covers 17 residues.

This sequence joins TRBV6-2 or TRBV6-3 and TRBJ2-3, with unresolved D. The germline V gene has CDR1 MNHEY and CDR2 SVGEGT. The CDR3 contains 12 residues. Trimming stripped 4 bases from V and 6 bases from J, with 8 bases between. CDR3 nucleotides: TGTGCCAGCAGTTCACAGCCGGATACGCAGTATTTT. This encodes CASSSQPDTQYF.

This sequence joins TRBV10-3 and TRBJ1-1, with no clear D. The germline V gene has CDR1 ENHRY and CDR2 SYGVKD. V was pared by 6 bases and J by 5 bases, with 13 bases between. CDR3 size: 13 residues. In nucleotides, the CDR3 is TGTGCCATCAGGATCATCGGGGTTACTGAAGCTTTCTTT. It encodes CAIRIIGVTEAFF.

This clonotype was seen repeatedly, ten times or more. This chain links TRBV6-5 with TRBJ1-2; tentative D call: TRBD1 (6 bases). The V end lost 5 bases, the J end lost 2 bases, and 15 bases lay between the germline ends. The germline CDR1 and CDR2 sequences are MNHEY and SVGAGI. This CDR3 spans 15 amino acids. CDR3 in DNA: TGTGCCAGCAGTCCGAGGCGGACAGTCAACTATGGCTACACCTTC. This sequence encodes CASSPRRTVNYGYTF.

This chain connects TRBV14 to TRBJ1-2; 9 nucleotides line up with TRBD1. Germline trimming cut 1 base from V and 4 bases from J; bases unmatched to any gene: 4. This CDR3 comprises 15 residues. In germline, CDR1 is SGHDN, CDR2 FVKESK. The CDR3 DNA follows: TGTGCCAGCAGCCAAGCCGGACAGGGGCTCTATGGCTACACCTTC. Translating gives CASSQAGQGLYGYTF.